Following are 18 T cell receptor beta chains from one sample sequenced in a study of CD8 T cells in ankylosing spondylitis (dated by TCRdb to 2017 to 2019). The library came from 5' RACE. Sequencing relied on an Illumina HiSeq 2500. TCRdb redid the processing of the public reads, applying fastp at Q25 and MiXCR, and retained in-frame beta chains. All rows with the same CDR3 protein become a single entry with the most common DNA and genes. The sample table contains roughly 250,000 distinct CDR3 sequences; only one count was recorded for less than 10% of them. Jointly, the top ten make up under 7.5% of the sample. Sequencing used blood, either unsorted or a sorted T cell fraction (not recorded which). These receptors all come from a male donor with ankylosing spondylitis or in good health (not recorded which).

This clonotype was seen more than once but under ten times. The chain links TRBV20-1 to TRBJ2-1; D is ambiguous. Germline CDR1 and CDR2: DFQATT and SNEGSKA (reference sequence). This CDR3 has 12 amino acids. Trimming stripped 6 bases from V and 3 bases from J, with 9 bases between. The CDR3 protein is CSANGDYNEQFF. The CDR3 DNA sequence: TGCAGTGCGAACGGAGACTACAATGAGCAGTTCTTC.

This clonotype has more than one count but fewer than ten. This chain links TRBV5-1 with TRBJ2-1; 7 bases fit TRBD2. The CDR3 extends over 16 amino acids. Germline CDR1 SGHRS, CDR2 YFSETQ. With V trimmed by 1 base and J by 5 bases, 9 bases remained unmatched. The CDR3 DNA reads TGCGCCAGCAGCTTGACGGGGACTACCACCCACAATGAGCAGTTCTTC. This gives the protein CASSLTGTTTHNEQFF. Based on the CDR3 plus reference TRBV5-1 and TRBJ2-1, the full variable domain is KAGVTQTPRYLIKTRGQQVTLSCSPISGHRSVSWYQQTPGQGLQFLFEYFSETQRNKGNFPGRFSGRQFSNSRSEMNVSTLELGDSALYLCASSLTGTTTHNEQFFGPGTRLTVL.

Points on this clonotype: A much larger clone is a single base away; this may be a read error. The CDR3 here is CASSSGALSYNEQFF. The CDR3 bases are TGCGCCAGCAGCTCGGGGGCCCTCTCCTACAATGAGCAGTTCTTC. The chain uses TRBV5-1 and TRBJ2-1, with D perhaps TRBD1 or TRBD2 (6 bases each). Germline loops: CDR1 SGHRS, CDR2 YFSETQ. V was shortened by 3 bases and J by 0 bases, with 10 bases between the two germline ends. The CDR3 covers 15 residues.

The sample holds many counts of this clonotype. This chain joins TRBV7-2 and TRBJ2-1, with D possibly being TRBD1 (5 bases). V shed 1 base and J shed 6 bases, with 10 bases lying between them. CDR1 is SGHTA, CDR2 FQGNSA, per germline. This CDR3 spans 14 amino acids. CDR3: CASSLVLGRNEQFF. CDR3 sequence (DNA): TGTGCCAGCAGCTTAGTGTTGGGGCGCAATGAGCAGTTCTTC. The whole variable domain, remainder taken from reference TRBV7-2 and TRBJ2-1, is GAGVSQSPSNKVTEKGKDVELRCDPISGHTALYWYRQSLGQGLEFLIYFQGNSAPDKSGLPSDRFSAERTGGSVSTLTIQRTQQEDSAVYLCASSLVLGRNEQFFGPGTRLTVL.

This chain links TRBV7-2 with TRBJ2-2; 13 bases map to TRBD2. From germline, CDR1 is SGHTA and CDR2 FQGNSA. V shed 3 bases, J shed 7 bases, and the junction held 5 bases outside the gene matches. This CDR3 has 16 amino acids. In DNA form, the CDR3 reads TGTGCCAGCAGCTTCACTAGCGGGGGGGCGATCGGGGAGCTGTTTTTT. Protein product: CASSFTSGGAIGELFF.

Ten or more counts support this clonotype. This rearrangement joins TRBV20-1 to TRBJ1-2; D call uncertain. Trimming pared 1 base from V and 8 bases from J, leaving 5 bases between. The CDR3 totals 10 residues. The germline gives CDR1 DFQATT, CDR2 SNEGSKA (reference sequence). The CDR3 sequence: CSARGEGYTF. The CDR3 coding sequence is TGCAGTGCTAGAGGAGAGGGCTACACCTTC.

The sample holds many counts of this clonotype. The chain couples TRBV2 to TRBJ2-3; D unresolved. V was pared by 3 bases and J by 4 bases, with 11 bases between. The length of the CDR3 is 14 residues. CDR1 is SNHLY and CDR2 is FYNNEI in the germline V gene. DNA of the CDR3: TGTGCCAGCAGTGAGCTCTTTCTCCCAGATACGCAGTATTTT. Its protein is CASSELFLPDTQYF.

Many counts were recorded for this clonotype. The gene calls are TRBV30 and TRBJ1-1; D not certain. Germline loops: CDR1 GTSNPN, CDR2 SVGIG (reference sequence). The V end was cut by 2 bases, the J end by 3 bases, with 13 bases between. The length of the CDR3 is 14 residues. Here the CDR3 reads CAWSLRASHTEAFF. The CDR3 DNA sequence: TGTGCCTGGAGTCTCCGGGCCTCGCACACTGAAGCTTTCTTT.

This clonotype was detected many times. This chain connects TRBV24-1 to TRBJ2-3; TRBD1 agrees at 10 bases. V shed 3 bases and J 4 bases; nucleotides not matched to a gene: 9. Germline assignment: CDR1 KGHDR and CDR2 SFDVKD. The CDR3 is made up of 17 amino acids. The CDR3 DNA reads TGTGCCACCAGTGATCCCCCGGGACAGGGGAATGCAGATACGCAGTATTTT. Translated: CATSDPPGQGNADTQYF.

This clonotype was observed many times. V gene TRBV7-9 combines with J gene TRBJ2-2; 8 bases fit TRBD2. V was pared by 4 bases and J by 7 bases, with 8 bases of the junction left unmatched. CDR1 is SEHNR and CDR2 is FQNEAQ in the germline V gene (reference sequence). The CDR3 spans 15 residues. CDR3 sequence: CASSSRTSQIGELFF. CDR3 in DNA: TGTGCCAGCAGCTCCCGGACTAGCCAGATCGGGGAGCTGTTTTTT.

The table lists this clonotype with many counts. V gene TRBV20-1 combines with J gene TRBJ2-1; possibly TRBD2 for D (6 bases). The length of the CDR3 is 15 residues. Germline CDR1 reads DFQATT; CDR2 reads SNEGSKA (reference sequence). The V end lost 0 bases, the J end lost 5 bases, and 14 bases lay between the germline ends. The DNA for the CDR3 is TGCAGTGCTAGAGATCTCGGGACTCTTAACAATGAGCAGTTCTTC. Encoded protein: CSARDLGTLNNEQFF.

V and J are TRBV11-2 and TRBJ2-3, with 8 nucleotides matching TRBD2. CDR3 length equals 14 residues. Per germline, CDR1 SGHAT and CDR2 FQNNGV. V lost 5 bases, J lost 4 bases, and 5 bases stayed unmatched. CDR3 DNA sequence: TGTGCCAGCAGCATCGGGAGGGTCCCAGATACGCAGTATTTT. Translation: CASSIGRVPDTQYF.

This clonotype was observed at least ten times. The V call is TRBV19, the J call TRBJ2-7, with D perhaps TRBD1 or TRBD2 (5 bases each). Germline values: CDR1 LNHDA, CDR2 SQIVND (reference sequence). Trimming shortened V by 0 bases and J by 2 bases, and 17 bases separated the two germline ends. CDR3 size: 17 residues. This chain's CDR3 is CASSIDGKRTPTYEQYF. The CDR3 DNA reads TGTGCCAGTAGTATAGACGGGAAAAGGACACCTACCTACGAGCAGTACTTC.

As for this clonotype: A clone one base away is much larger, so this may be a read error. The V call is TRBV10-3, the J call TRBJ1-1; no definite D call. The germline V and J ends were trimmed by 6 bases and 2 bases, with 19 bases remaining between them. Looked up from germline, CDR1 is ENHRY and CDR2 is SYGVKD. The CDR3 runs 16 residues. CDR3 residues: CAIREEGGRANTEAFF. DNA for the CDR3: TGTGCCATCAGAGAGGAGGGAGGGCGGGCTAACACTGAAGCTTTCTTT.

This clonotype appeared many times. The CDR3 loop is CASNSYREEGYNEQFF. The CDR3 DNA sequence: TGTGCCAGCAATTCGTACAGGGAAGAGGGGTACAATGAGCAGTTCTTC. The chain links TRBV6-2 or TRBV6-3 to TRBJ2-1; maybe TRBD1 (6 bases). The CDR3 consists of 16 residues. Trimming took 7 bases from V and 4 from J, leaving 20 bases between them. CDR1 and CDR2 (germline): MNHEY, SVGEGT.

This clonotype was seen more than once but under ten times. J is TRBJ1-1 and V is TRBV6-2 or TRBV6-3; D call uncertain. The V gene lost 5 bases and the J gene lost 7 bases, with 17 bases spanning the gap. The CDR3 totals 14 residues. From germline, CDR1 is MNHEY and CDR2 SVGEGT. CDR3 residues: CASSPGRNILEAFF. The CDR3 region has the DNA TGTGCCAGCAGTCCAGGCCGGAACATTCTTGAAGCTTTCTTT.

The genes are TRBV7-8 and TRBJ2-1, with D tentatively TRBD2 (6 bases). The V gene's germline CDR1 is SGHVS and CDR2 FQNEAQ. Trimming took 4 bases from V and 8 from J, leaving 21 bases between them. This CDR3 spans 16 amino acids. The CDR3 spells CASSYRTPGGVDEQFF. The CDR3 coding sequence is TGTGCCAGCAGCTATAGGACTCCGGGCGGGGTGGATGAGCAGTTCTTC.

At least ten counts were recorded for this clonotype. The chain has TRBV12-3 or TRBV12-4 and TRBJ2-2; 14 positions agree with TRBD2. The J segment lost 2 bases and the V segment lost 3 bases, leaving 17 bases of the junction unmatched. This CDR3 has 22 residues. The CDR3 spells CASSLVQSLIGTSGSNTGELFF. The CDR3 nucleotides are TGTGCCAGCAGTTTGGTACAATCACTAATTGGGACTAGCGGGAGCAACACCGGGGAGCTGTTTTTT.